This T cell receptor beta chain was identified during a study of post-analysis software for immune sequencing data. The overall study: Patients had relapsing-remitting, secondary progressive or progressive-relapsing multiple sclerosis; some lacked subtype. Findings and limits, study-wide: Multiple sclerosis was associated with a significant reduction in normalized Chao1 diversity relative to controls. With F measure, samples from one preparation batch clustered together strongly. Patients had higher frequencies than controls of five or six TRBV segments, including TRBV5-6, TRBV5-1 and TRBV20-1.

Every TCR beta cDNA library bore unique molecular identifiers. T cells, roughly 1 to 10 million of them, yielded roughly 550,000 cDNA molecules. TCRdb used MiXCR to reprocess the PCR reads, holding one entry per CDR3 protein. The data contain about 770,000 distinct CDR3 sequences, about 45% of them singletons. Comment on this clonotype: Its antigen is undetermined.

Germline assignment: CDR1 SGHVS and CDR2 FQNEAQ. This CDR3 is built from 14 residues. Germline trimming cut 2 bases from V and 8 bases from J; bases unmatched to any gene: 4. This clonotype originated in a girl aged 5 to 17 with multiple sclerosis. V and J are TRBV7-8 and TRBJ1-4; 8 positions agree with TRBD1. Sequences were obtained from blood. The CDR3 coding sequence is TGTGCCAGCAGCTTAATGACAGGGGAGGAAAAACTGTTTTTT. It yields the protein CASSLMTGEEKLFF.